A selection of T cell receptor beta chains follows, all from one sample in a study of blood T cell repertoires in COVID-19. The repertoire was sequenced with immunoSEQ multiplex PCR; TCRdb's copy has only in-frame clones and lacks some. The profile covers 150,000 to 160,000 clones, with around 78% appearing a single time and 1.5% to 2% taken by the ten largest. The source material was peripheral blood. The receptors here all came from a man older than 75 with acute or convalescent COVID-19. Both conserved end residues are part of each CDR3. A D gene is named only where the DNA matches it firmly. Clone size is stated in some rows and not others, as once, few, many or a class when expanded.

NA	TRBV10-3	TRBJ1-3	NA	CAISESSGTGNTIYF	TGTGCCATCAGTGAGTCGAGCGGGACTGGAAACACCATATATTTT
NA	TRBV19	TRBJ1-1	NA	CASSIDAGSTEAFF	TGTGCCAGTAGTATAGATGCGGGGAGCACTGAAGCTTTCTTT
NA	TRBV28	TRBJ1-2	NA	CASRLAGVNYGYTF	TGTGCCAGCAGGTTAGCGGGGGTAAACTATGGCTACACCTTC
NA	TRBV12-3/TRBV12-4	TRBJ1-2	NA	CASSRGYGYTF	TGTGCCAGCAGCCGGGGGTATGGCTACACCTTC
NA	TRBV10-3	TRBJ1-4	NA	CAISTARLTNEKLFF	TGTGCCATCAGCACTGCCAGGTTAACTAATGAAAAACTGTTTTTT
NA	TRBV21-1	TRBJ2-3	NA	CASSNLAGTTDTQYF	TGTGCCAGCAGCAACCTAGCGGGGACCACAGATACGCAGTATTTT
NA	TRBV18	TRBJ2-3	NA	CASSPQHPTDTQYF	TGTGCCAGCTCACCTCAACATCCGACAGATACGCAGTATTTT
TRBD1	TRBV4-2	TRBJ1-1	NA	CASSQDQGVVMNTEAFF	TGTGCCAGCAGCCAAGACCAGGGGGTGGTTATGAACACTGAAGCTTTCTTT
NA	TRBV4-2	TRBJ1-1	NA	CASIETRVGGGEAFF	TGTGCCAGCATCGAAACCCGGGTCGGTGGCGGTGAAGCTTTCTTT
NA	TRBV3-1/TRBV3-2	TRBJ2-1	NA	CASSQLPHEQFF	TGTGCCAGCAGCCAACTACCCCATGAGCAGTTCTTC
TRBD1	TRBV28	TRBJ2-2	NA	CASSTYRGRTGELFF	TGTGCCAGCAGTACCTACAGGGGACGGACCGGGGAGCTGTTTTTT
TRBD1	TRBV28	TRBJ2-7	once	CASISGTGVSYEQYF	TGTGCCAGCATTTCGGGGACAGGGGTTTCCTACGAGCAGTACTTC
TRBD2	TRBV4-2	TRBJ2-2	NA	CASSPRGGPGTGELFF	TGTGCCAGCAGCCCTCGGGGGGGCCCCGGCACCGGGGAGCTGTTTTTT
NA	TRBV19	TRBJ2-2	few	CASSISGQGRPGELFF	TGTGCCAGTAGTATCAGTGGCCAGGGTCGACCCGGGGAGCTGTTTTTT
TRBD1	TRBV6-1	TRBJ2-7	once	CASSVTGTAYEQYF	TGTGCCAGCAGTGTCACCGGGACAGCCTACGAGCAGTACTTC
TRBD2	TRBV7-2	TRBJ2-1	NA	CASSVTWGGAYNEQFF	TGTGCCAGCAGCGTTACTTGGGGGGGGGCCTACAATGAGCAGTTCTTC
NA	TRBV4-1	TRBJ1-1	NA	CASSQVPARMNTEAFF	TGCGCCAGCAGCCAAGTCCCGGCCAGGATGAACACTGAAGCTTTCTTT
NA	TRBV9	TRBJ2-3	NA	CASSVDGRGLATQYF	TGTGCCAGCAGCGTGGATGGACGGGGATTGGCTACGCAGTATTTT